The T cell receptor (beta chain) described here comes from a study of OX40 agonist ivuxolimab in advanced cancers. Looking at the study overall: Of the participants, about 40% had some prior anti-PD-1, anti-PD-L1 or anti-CTLA-4 therapy, which was allowed. Three patients, one with hepatocellular carcinoma and two with cutaneous melanoma, responded partially.

Repertoires were generated with immunoSEQ multiplex PCR, while TCRdb's copy carries only in-frame clones and drops some. The data hold some 86,000 clones, with about 85% observed a single time. Blood sampling was done at baseline, cycle 4 day 1, and cycle 7 day 1. There are 14 residues in the CDR3. Germline CDR1 and CDR2: LGHNA and YNFKEQ. The clonotype comes from an adult with an advanced solid tumor such as melanoma, head and neck, liver or kidney cancer. The rearrangement uses TRBV4-2 and TRBJ2-5; D may be TRBD2 (5 bases). The J call may not be correct, given that the DNA end is closer to TRBJ2-7. This specimen was CD4+ or CD8+ T cells sorted from blood, taken in a trial of the OX40 agonist ivuxolimab. The CDR3 region has the DNA TGTGCCAGCAGCCAAGAACCTAGCTTCGGCGAGCAGTACTTC. Protein product: CASSQEPSFGEQYF.